Below, 16 T cell receptor beta chains from the same sample are listed, as sequenced in a study of shared clonotypes between healthy human individuals. Here immunoSEQ multiplex PCR was the method, and the copy in TCRdb shows in-frame clones only, minus some. The sample consists of over a million clones, roughly 96% of them appearing once. The specimen sequenced was naive CD4+ T cells sorted from blood. Subset given: CD45RA+ positively selected. These receptors were obtained from a young man in good health.

The chain recombines TRBV6-5 with TRBJ2-3; TRBD1 aligns across 7 bases. The CDR3 has 12 residues. Trimming took 5 bases from V and 7 from J; bases not matched to a gene: 3. Germline assignment: CDR1 MNHEY and CDR2 SVGAGI. For the CDR3, the DNA is TGTGCCAGCAGTCGGGACAGACATACGCAGTATTTT. It yields the protein CASSRDRHTQYF.

In its sample, this clone was seen once. The chain has TRBV4-3 and TRBJ2-7; 7 nucleotides match TRBD2. Germline CDR1 is LGHNA and CDR2 is YSLEER. The V gene end was trimmed by 0 bases and the J gene end by 3 bases; junction bases not matched to a gene: 5. The length of the CDR3 is 15 residues. The CDR3 protein is CASSQDSGGSYEQYF. The CDR3 nucleotides read TGCGCCAGCAGCCAAGATTCCGGCGGGAGCTACGAGCAGTACTTC.

The V gene is TRBV29-1, the J gene TRBJ2-6, with TRBD1 as a possible D gene (6 bases). The CDR3 length is 15 residues. Germline CDR1 reads SQVTM; CDR2 reads ANQGSEA. Trimming took off 5 bases at V and 2 bases at J, with 13 bases between the two ends. The CDR3 spells CSVSQAGAGANVLTF. The CDR3 nucleotides read TGCAGCGTTTCCCAAGCAGGGGCTGGGGCCAACGTCCTGACTTTC.

The chain employs TRBV13 and TRBJ1-2; a possible D gene is TRBD1 (5 bases). This CDR3 has 15 residues. V was trimmed by 5 bases and J by 2 bases, leaving 15 bases between them. The germline V gene has CDR1 PRHDT and CDR2 FYEKMQ (reference sequence). The CDR3 nucleotides are TGTGCCAGCAGCCCCCGTCCCCAGGGAAACTATGGCTACACCTTC. As protein: CASSPRPQGNYGYTF. The full variable domain, with the rest looked up from reference TRBV13 and TRBJ1-2, is AAGVIQSPRHLIKEKRETATLKCYPIPRHDTVYWYQQGPGQDPQFLISFYEKMQSDKGSIPDRFSAQQFSDYHSELNMSSLELGDSALYFCASSPRPQGNYGYTFGSGTRLTVV.

Only one count was recorded for this clone. The J gene is TRBJ2-2, the V gene TRBV9, with 10 bases matching TRBD2. The CDR3 is made up of 18 amino acids. Germline CDR1 reads SGDLS; CDR2 reads YYNGEE. Trimming took 0 bases from V and 0 from J; bases not matched to a gene: 5. CDR3 sequence reads: CASSVAEAGGPNTGELFF. For the CDR3, the DNA is TGTGCCAGCAGCGTAGCTGAAGCGGGAGGGCCGAACACCGGGGAGCTGTTTTTT.

This clone was counted once. The rearrangement uses TRBV4-1 and TRBJ2-1; 9 nucleotides line up with TRBD2. From germline, CDR1 is MGHRA and CDR2 YSYEKL. The CDR3 runs to 17 residues. Germline trimming cut 0 bases from V and 0 bases from J; bases unmatched to any gene: 3. CDR3 residues: CASSQDMTSGSYNEQFF. The CDR3 nucleotides read TGCGCCAGCAGCCAAGATATGACTAGCGGCTCCTACAATGAGCAGTTCTTC.

The V gene is TRBV6-1, the J gene TRBJ1-3, with a weak D call TRBD1 (6 bases). CDR1 is MNHNS, CDR2 SASEGT, per germline. Between the trimmed V and J ends, which lost 3 bases and 0 bases, there was a span of 12 bases. This CDR3 comprises 16 residues. This CDR3 is CASSEDLGHSGNTIYF. DNA of the CDR3: TGTGCCAGCAGTGAGGACCTGGGACACTCTGGAAACACCATATATTTT.

The chain has TRBV11-2 and TRBJ2-7; either TRBD1 or TRBD2 may supply D (5 bases each). CDR1 is SGHAT, CDR2 FQNNGV, per germline. The CDR3 is 15 amino acids. V gave up 1 base and J gave up 2 bases, with 12 bases separating them. Written as DNA, the CDR3 is TGTGCCAGCAGCTTAGCCCCGGGGCGGACCTACGAGCAGTACTTC. This sequence encodes CASSLAPGRTYEQYF.

The chain employs TRBV2 and TRBJ2-5; TRBD2 matches 12 bases. The CDR3 consists of 14 residues. Germline loops: CDR1 SNHLY, CDR2 FYNNEI. The CDR3 spells CAHRASGRGETQYF. DNA for the CDR3: TGTGCTCACCGGGCTAGCGGGAGGGGAGAGACCCAGTACTTC. Together with reference TRBV2 and TRBJ2-5, the CDR3 gives the full variable domain: EPEVTQTPSHQVTQMGQEVILRCVPISNHLYFYWYRQILGQKVEFLVSFYNNEISEKSEIFDDQFSVERPDGSNFTLKIRSTKLEDSAMYFCAHRASGRGETQYFGPGTRLLVL.

V is TRBV19 and J is TRBJ2-2; 7 positions agree with TRBD2. The ends lost 7 bases at V and 6 bases at J; junction bases unmatched: 14. The CDR3 covers 16 residues. Germline CDR1 LNHDA, CDR2 SQIVND (reference sequence). CDR3 in amino acids: CASNMGFWTSPGELFF. CDR3 DNA: TGTGCCAGTAATATGGGATTTTGGACTAGTCCCGGGGAGCTGTTTTTT.

The chain has TRBV6-6 and TRBJ1-1; D not certain. The CDR3 sequence is 13 residues long. Germline CDR1 is MNHNY and CDR2 is SVGAGI (reference sequence). V dropped 4 bases and J dropped 2 bases, with 8 bases sitting between them. CDR3: CASSSAENTEAFF. For the CDR3, the DNA is TGTGCCAGCAGTTCGGCCGAAAACACTGAAGCTTTCTTT.

The chain has TRBV2 and TRBJ2-7; TRBD1 or TRBD2 may be the D gene (5 bases each). Germline V CDR1 and CDR2: SNHLY, FYNNEI. Trimming stripped 3 bases from V and 4 bases from J, with 19 bases between. The CDR3 is 16 residues long. The CDR3 coding sequence is TGTGCCAGCAGTGACGGGTTGGGGGATAGGCTTTACGAGCAGTACTTC. Its protein product is CASSDGLGDRLYEQYF.

This chain uses TRBV15 with TRBJ2-7, with a tentative D call TRBD2 (5 bases). Germline lookup yields CDR1 LNHNV and CDR2 YYDKDF (reference sequence). V lost 0 bases and J lost 2, with 11 bases in between. The CDR3 runs to 15 residues. Here the CDR3 DNA reads TGTGCCACCAGCAGAGACCTAGCCGAAGCCTACGAGCAGTACTTC. It is translated as CATSRDLAEAYEQYF.

The gene calls are TRBV30 and TRBJ2-2; 12 positions agree with TRBD2. Germline lookup yields CDR1 GTSNPN and CDR2 SVGIG (reference sequence). CDR3 size: 15 residues. Germline trimming cut 7 bases from V and 4 bases from J; bases unmatched to any gene: 7. The CDR3 DNA reads TGTGCCTCCCGGACTAGCGGGATTGGCACCGGGGAGCTGTTTTTT. Its translation is CASRTSGIGTGELFF.

This clone turned up a few times. Other DNA sequences of this sample code for an identical CDR3. The chain is built from TRBV5-1 and TRBJ2-7, with TRBD1 identical over 7 bases. Germline-derived CDR1 and CDR2 are SGHRS and YFSETQ. The V segment lost 4 bases and the J segment 0 bases; nucleotides outside the gene matches: 4. This CDR3 region has 14 residues. This CDR3 reads CASSLTGSSYEQYF. CDR3 nucleotide sequence: TGCGCCAGCAGCCTGACAGGGAGCTCCTACGAGCAGTACTTC.

The V call is TRBV29-1, the J call TRBJ2-1; D unclear. The CDR3 runs 14 residues. V was clipped by 4 bases and J by 14 bases, with 24 bases between them. Germline V gene data show CDR1 as SQVTM and CDR2 as ANQGSEA. CDR3 nucleotides: TGCAGCGTTGCGGTTCTCGACGGTGTAGGTAGGGAGTTCTTC. It is translated as CSVAVLDGVGREFF.